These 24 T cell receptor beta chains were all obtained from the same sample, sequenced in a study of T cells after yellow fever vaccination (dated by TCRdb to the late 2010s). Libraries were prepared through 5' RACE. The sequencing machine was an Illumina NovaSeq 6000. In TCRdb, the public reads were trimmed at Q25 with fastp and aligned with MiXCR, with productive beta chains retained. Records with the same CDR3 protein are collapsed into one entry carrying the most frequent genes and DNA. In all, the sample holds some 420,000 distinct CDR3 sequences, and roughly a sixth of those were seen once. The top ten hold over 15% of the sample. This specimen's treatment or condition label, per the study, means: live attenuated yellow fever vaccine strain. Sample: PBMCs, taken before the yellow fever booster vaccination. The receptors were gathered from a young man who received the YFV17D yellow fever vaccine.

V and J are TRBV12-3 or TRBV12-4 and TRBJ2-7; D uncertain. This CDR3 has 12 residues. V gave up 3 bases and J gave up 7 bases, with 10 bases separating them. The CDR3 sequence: CASSLRSGEQYV. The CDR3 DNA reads TGTGCCAGCAGTTTGCGAAGTGGTGAGCAGTACGTC.

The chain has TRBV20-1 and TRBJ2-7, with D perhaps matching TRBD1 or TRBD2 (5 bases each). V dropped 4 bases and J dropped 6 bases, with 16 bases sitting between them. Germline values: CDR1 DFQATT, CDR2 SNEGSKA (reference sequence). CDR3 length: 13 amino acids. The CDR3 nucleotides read TGCAGTGCTACCCCGGACACTAGAATCGAGCAGTACTTC. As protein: CSATPDTRIEQYF.

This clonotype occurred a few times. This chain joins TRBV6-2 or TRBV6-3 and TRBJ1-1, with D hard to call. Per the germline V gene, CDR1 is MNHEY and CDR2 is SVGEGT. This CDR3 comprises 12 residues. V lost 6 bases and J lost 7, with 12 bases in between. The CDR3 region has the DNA TGTGCCAGCAGCATGAGAGAGGGTGAAGCTTTCTTT. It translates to CASSMREGEAFF.

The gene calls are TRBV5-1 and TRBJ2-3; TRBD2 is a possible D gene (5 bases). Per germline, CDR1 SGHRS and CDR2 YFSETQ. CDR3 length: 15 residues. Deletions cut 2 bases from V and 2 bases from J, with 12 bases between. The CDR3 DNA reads TGCGCCAGCAGCTTTATGACGGAGGACACAGATACGCAGTATTTT. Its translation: CASSFMTEDTDTQYF.

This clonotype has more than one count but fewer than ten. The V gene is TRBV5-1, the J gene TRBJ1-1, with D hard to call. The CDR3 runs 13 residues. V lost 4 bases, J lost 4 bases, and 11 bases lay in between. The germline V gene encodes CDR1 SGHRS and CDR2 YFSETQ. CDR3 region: CASSEGSGTEAFF. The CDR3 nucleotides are TGCGCCAGCAGCGAAGGGTCCGGCACTGAAGCTTTCTTT.

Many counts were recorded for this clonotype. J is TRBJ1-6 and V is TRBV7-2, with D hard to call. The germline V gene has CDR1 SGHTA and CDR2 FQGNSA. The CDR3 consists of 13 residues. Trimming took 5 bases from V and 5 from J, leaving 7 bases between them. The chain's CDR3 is CASSPLHNSPLHF. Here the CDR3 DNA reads TGTGCCAGCAGCCCTCTACATAATTCACCCCTCCACTTT.

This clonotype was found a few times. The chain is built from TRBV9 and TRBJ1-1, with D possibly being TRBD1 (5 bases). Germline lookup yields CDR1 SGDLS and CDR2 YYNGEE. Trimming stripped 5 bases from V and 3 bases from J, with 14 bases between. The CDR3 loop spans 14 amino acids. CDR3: CASRQWGEDTEAFF. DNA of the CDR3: TGTGCCAGCAGACAGTGGGGGGAGGACACTGAAGCTTTCTTT.

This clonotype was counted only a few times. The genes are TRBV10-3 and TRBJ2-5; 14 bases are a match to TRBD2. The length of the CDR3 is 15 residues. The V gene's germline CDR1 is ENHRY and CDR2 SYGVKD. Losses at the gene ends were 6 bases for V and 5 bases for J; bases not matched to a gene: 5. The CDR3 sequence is CAIRAGLAGEETQYF. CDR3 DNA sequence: TGTGCCATCAGGGCGGGACTAGCGGGGGAGGAGACCCAGTACTTC.

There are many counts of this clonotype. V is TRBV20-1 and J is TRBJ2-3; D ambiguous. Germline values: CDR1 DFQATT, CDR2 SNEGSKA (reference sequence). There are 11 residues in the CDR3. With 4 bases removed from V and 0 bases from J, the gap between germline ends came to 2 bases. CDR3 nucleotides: TGCAGTGCTACGAGCACAGATACGCAGTATTTT. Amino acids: CSATSTDTQYF.

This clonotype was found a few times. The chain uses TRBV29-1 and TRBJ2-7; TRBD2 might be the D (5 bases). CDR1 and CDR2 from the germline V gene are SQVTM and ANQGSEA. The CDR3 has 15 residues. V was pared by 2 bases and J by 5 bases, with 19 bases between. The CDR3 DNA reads TGCAGCGTTGAAAGCCCAAGCGGCTTGTACGACGAGCAGTACTTC. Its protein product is CSVESPSGLYDEQYF.

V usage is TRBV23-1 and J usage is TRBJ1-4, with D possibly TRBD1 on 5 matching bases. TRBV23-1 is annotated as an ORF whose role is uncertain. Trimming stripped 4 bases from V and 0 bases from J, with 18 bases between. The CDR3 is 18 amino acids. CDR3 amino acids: CASSPPADSRATNEKLFF. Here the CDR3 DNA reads TGCGCCAGCAGTCCTCCCGCCGACAGCAGAGCAACTAATGAAAAACTGTTTTTT.

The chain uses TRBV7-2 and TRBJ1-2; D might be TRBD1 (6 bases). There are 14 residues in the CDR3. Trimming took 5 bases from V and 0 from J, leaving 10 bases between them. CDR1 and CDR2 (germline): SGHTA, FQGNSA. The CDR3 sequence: CASSPRTANYGYTF. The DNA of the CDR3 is TGTGCCAGCAGCCCTCGGACAGCTAACTATGGCTACACCTTC.

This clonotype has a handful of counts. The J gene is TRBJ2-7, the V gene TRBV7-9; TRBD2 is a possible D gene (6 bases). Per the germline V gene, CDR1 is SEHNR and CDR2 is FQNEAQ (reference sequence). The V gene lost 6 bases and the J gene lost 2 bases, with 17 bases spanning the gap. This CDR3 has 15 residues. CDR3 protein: CASSFTGTDAYEQYF. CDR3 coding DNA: TGTGCCAGCAGTTTTACCGGGACTGACGCCTACGAGCAGTACTTC.

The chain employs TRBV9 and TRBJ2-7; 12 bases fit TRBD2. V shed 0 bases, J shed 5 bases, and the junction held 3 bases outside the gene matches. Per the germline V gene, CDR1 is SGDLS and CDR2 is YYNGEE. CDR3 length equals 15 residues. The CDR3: CASSVASGGANEQYV. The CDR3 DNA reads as TGTGCCAGCAGCGTAGCTAGCGGGGGGGCAAACGAGCAGTACGTC.

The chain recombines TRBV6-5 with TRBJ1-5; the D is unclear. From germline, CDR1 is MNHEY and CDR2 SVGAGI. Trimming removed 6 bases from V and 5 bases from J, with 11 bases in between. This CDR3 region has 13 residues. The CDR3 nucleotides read TGTGCCAGCAGCCAGTGGTCGGATCAGCCCCAGCATTTT. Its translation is CASSQWSDQPQHF.

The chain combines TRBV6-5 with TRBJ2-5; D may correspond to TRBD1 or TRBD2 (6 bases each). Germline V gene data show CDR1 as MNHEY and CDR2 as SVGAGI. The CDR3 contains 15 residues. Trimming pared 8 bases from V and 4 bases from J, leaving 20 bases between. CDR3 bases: TGTGCCAGCCGGGATCTAGGGGGGAGAGCAGAGACCCAGTACTTC. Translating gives CASRDLGGRAETQYF.

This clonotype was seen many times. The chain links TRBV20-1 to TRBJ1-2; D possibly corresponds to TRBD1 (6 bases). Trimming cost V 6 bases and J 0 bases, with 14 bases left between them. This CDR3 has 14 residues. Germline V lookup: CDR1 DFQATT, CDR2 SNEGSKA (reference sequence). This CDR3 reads CSAAQGTANYGYTF. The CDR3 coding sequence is TGCAGTGCCGCACAGGGAACGGCTAACTATGGCTACACCTTC.

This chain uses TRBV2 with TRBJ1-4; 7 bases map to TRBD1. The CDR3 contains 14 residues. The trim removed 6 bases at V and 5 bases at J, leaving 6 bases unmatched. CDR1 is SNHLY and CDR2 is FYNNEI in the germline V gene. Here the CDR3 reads CASREPTGNEKLFF. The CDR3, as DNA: TGTGCCAGCAGGGAACCGACAGGGAATGAAAAACTGTTTTTT.

The CDR3 here is CASSFGLRNTEAFF. The CDR3 DNA sequence: TGTGCCAGCAGCTTCGGGCTGCGTAACACTGAAGCTTTCTTT. V is TRBV11-2 and J is TRBJ1-1; D unclear. The CDR3 extends over 14 amino acids. Looked up from germline, CDR1 is SGHAT and CDR2 is FQNNGV. Trimming removed 3 bases at V and 2 bases at J, with 10 bases between.

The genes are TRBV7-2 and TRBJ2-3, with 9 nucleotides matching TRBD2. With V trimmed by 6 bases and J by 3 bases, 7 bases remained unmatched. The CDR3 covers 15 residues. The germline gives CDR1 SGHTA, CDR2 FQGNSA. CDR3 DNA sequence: TGTGCCAGCAGACCCGCCGGACTAGCGACAGATACGCAGTATTTT. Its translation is CASRPAGLATDTQYF.

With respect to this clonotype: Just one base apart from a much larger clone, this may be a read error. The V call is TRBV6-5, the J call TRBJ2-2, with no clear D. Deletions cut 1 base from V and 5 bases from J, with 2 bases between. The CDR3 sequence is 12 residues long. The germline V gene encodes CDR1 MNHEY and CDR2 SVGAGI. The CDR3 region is CASSYWTGELFF. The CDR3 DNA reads TGTGCCAGCAGTTACTGGACCGGGGAGCTGTTTTTT.

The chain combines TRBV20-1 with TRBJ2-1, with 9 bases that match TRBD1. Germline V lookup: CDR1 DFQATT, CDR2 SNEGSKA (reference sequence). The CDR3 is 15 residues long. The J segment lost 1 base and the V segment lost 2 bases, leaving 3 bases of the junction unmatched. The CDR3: CSARKDRGSYNEQFF. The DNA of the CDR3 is TGCAGTGCTAGAAAAGACAGGGGGTCCTACAATGAGCAGTTCTTC.

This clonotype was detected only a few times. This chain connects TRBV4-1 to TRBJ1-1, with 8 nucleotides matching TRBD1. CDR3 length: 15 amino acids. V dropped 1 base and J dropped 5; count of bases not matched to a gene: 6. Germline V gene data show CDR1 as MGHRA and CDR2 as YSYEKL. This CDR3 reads CASSQARGRETEAFF. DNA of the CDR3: TGCGCCAGCAGCCAAGCCAGGGGGCGCGAGACTGAAGCTTTCTTT.

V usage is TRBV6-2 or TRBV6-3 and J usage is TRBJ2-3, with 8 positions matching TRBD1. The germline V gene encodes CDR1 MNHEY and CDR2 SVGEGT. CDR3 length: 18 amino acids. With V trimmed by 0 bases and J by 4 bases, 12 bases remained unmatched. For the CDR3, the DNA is TGTGCCAGCAGTTACTCGATAGGGTCGAGGACAGGGCCAGATACGCAGTATTTT. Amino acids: CASSYSIGSRTGPDTQYF.